Below, 19 T cell receptor beta chains from the same sample are listed, as sequenced in a study of blood T cell repertoires in COVID-19 (dated by TCRdb to between 2020 and 2021). Libraries came from the immunoSEQ multiplex PCR assay. The table comes from immuneACCESS by way of TCRdb, which keeps in-frame sequences with V and J called. Part of the clones is missing from these tables; in studies checked, under half for an unresolved V gene and the rest for unknown reasons. This sample is represented by 200,000 to 250,000 clones; about 90% of them were singletons. The ten largest make up 2% to 3% of the sample. Sequencing was carried out using peripheral blood. The origin of the receptors is a man aged 25 to 45 with COVID-19, enrolled during active disease.

This sequence joins TRBV5-1 and TRBJ1-1; D is perhaps TRBD1 (5 bases). Germline loops: CDR1 SGHRS, CDR2 YFSETQ. The germline V and J ends were trimmed by 0 bases and 12 bases, with 12 bases remaining between them. The CDR3 has 12 amino acids. CDR3 nucleotide sequence: TGCGCCAGCAGCTTGGCCTGGGGGGAAACTTTCTTT. Translating it yields CASSLAWGETFF.

The V call is TRBV5-5, the J call TRBJ1-4; 7 bases map to TRBD1. The CDR3 loop spans 13 amino acids. V was clipped by 4 bases and J by 6 bases; unmatched bases: 3. In germline, CDR1 is SGHKS, CDR2 YYEKEE (reference sequence). The CDR3 region is CASSRGTDEKLFF. In DNA, the CDR3 is TGTGCCAGCAGCCGGGGGACAGATGAAAAACTGTTTTTT.

The V gene is TRBV19, the J gene TRBJ2-1, with TRBD2 as a possible D gene (5 bases). Germline V lookup: CDR1 LNHDA, CDR2 SQIVND (reference sequence). V lost 5 bases to trimming and J lost 15 bases, with 17 bases between them. The CDR3 runs to 12 residues. CDR3 in DNA: TGTGCCAGTAGTGGATCTAGCTTCTCGAGGTTCTTC. It specifies CASSGSSFSRFF. Full variable domain (missing parts from reference TRBV19 and TRBJ2-1): DGGITQSPKYLFRKEGQNVTLSCEQNLNHDAMYWYRQDPGQGLRLIYYSQIVNDFQKGDIAEGYSVSREKKESFPLTVTSAQKNPTAFYLCASSGSSFSRFFGPGTRLTVL.

The chain is built from TRBV6-5 and TRBJ1-5; unclear D gene. Per germline, CDR1 MNHEY and CDR2 SVGAGI. The CDR3 runs to 12 residues. Trimming removed 8 bases from V and 3 bases from J, with 8 bases in between. DNA of the CDR3: TGTGCCAGCTCAGGCTACAATCAGCCCCAGCATTTT. Protein: CASSGYNQPQHF.

The gene calls are TRBV2 and TRBJ1-5; TRBD1 matches at 8 bases. Germline values: CDR1 SNHLY, CDR2 FYNNEI. J was trimmed by 3 bases and V by 4 bases; bases with no gene match: 5. This CDR3 comprises 15 residues. Here the CDR3 DNA reads TGTGCCAGCAGTGCCGACAGGGGATTCAATCAGCCCCAGCATTTT. Residues: CASSADRGFNQPQHF. Supplemented by reference TRBV2 and TRBJ1-5, the full variable domain reads EPEVTQTPSHQVTQMGQEVILRCVPISNHLYFYWYRQILGQKVEFLVSFYNNEISEKSEIFDDQFSVERPDGSNFTLKIRSTKLEDSAMYFCASSADRGFNQPQHFGDGTRLSIL.

V and J are TRBV5-6 and TRBJ2-1; TRBD1 might be the D (6 bases). CDR1 and CDR2 from the germline V gene are SGHDT and YYEEEE. V lost 0 bases and J 1 base, leaving 11 bases between the germline ends. The length of the CDR3 is 16 residues. The CDR3 loop reads CASSLGLGASYNEQFF. For the CDR3, the DNA is TGTGCCAGCAGCTTGGGCTTGGGGGCGTCCTACAATGAGCAGTTCTTC. Looking up the rest from reference TRBV5-6 and TRBJ2-1 gives the full variable domain: DAGVTQSPTHLIKTRGQQVTLRCSPKSGHDTVSWYQQALGQGPQFIFQYYEEEERQRGNFPDRFSGHQFPNYSSELNVNALLLGDSALYLCASSLGLGASYNEQFFGPGTRLTVL.

This clone appeared a single time. The rearrangement joins TRBV20-1 to TRBJ2-5, with 13 positions matching TRBD2. Germline V gene lookup returns CDR1 DFQATT and CDR2 SNEGSKA (reference sequence). Trimming cost V 3 bases and J 1 base; bases outside gene matches: 2. The CDR3 contains 15 residues. The CDR3 loop reads CSASRTSGGQETQYF. CDR3 nucleotides: TGCAGTGCTAGTCGGACTAGCGGGGGCCAAGAGACCCAGTACTTC.

This chain uses TRBV4-3 with TRBJ1-6, with unresolved D. This CDR3 is built from 16 residues. Germline V CDR1 and CDR2: LGHNA, YSLEER. Trimming took off 1 base at V and 2 bases at J, with 9 bases between the two ends. The CDR3 reads CASSQGYSTYNSPLHF. The CDR3 DNA reads TGCGCCAGCAGCCAAGGCTACTCCACCTATAATTCACCCCTCCACTTT.

The chain employs TRBV15 and TRBJ1-5, with a possible D match to TRBD1 (5 bases). The germline V and J ends were trimmed by 1 base and 4 bases, with 14 bases remaining between them. Germline lookup yields CDR1 LNHNV and CDR2 YYDKDF (reference sequence). The CDR3 has 16 amino acids. CDR3: CATSRVSIWTNQPQHF. The CDR3, as DNA: TGTGCCACCAGCAGAGTATCGATTTGGACAAATCAGCCCCAGCATTTT.

The chain links TRBV27 to TRBJ2-3; D is unresolved. CDR1 is MNHEY, CDR2 SMNVEV, per germline (reference sequence). This CDR3 comprises 11 residues. Trimming left V 4 bases short and J 7 bases short, with 6 bases between. This chain's CDR3 is CASSSLYTQYF. CDR3 nucleotides: TGTGCCAGCAGTTCCCTTTATACGCAGTATTTT.

This rearrangement joins TRBV11-3 to TRBJ2-2, with a possible D match to TRBD1 (5 bases). The V and J ends lost 6 bases and 0 bases respectively, with 11 bases between them. The CDR3 is 15 residues long. Germline V gene sequence: CDR1 SGHNT, CDR2 YENEEA. The CDR3, as DNA: TGTGCCAGCAGTTCCCAGGGAACGAACACCGGGGAGCTGTTTTTT. This codes for CASSSQGTNTGELFF.

The chain has TRBV30 and TRBJ1-2, with 7 bases that match TRBD1. The V gene end was trimmed by 3 bases and the J gene end by 3 bases; junction bases not matched to a gene: 1. Germline V CDR1 and CDR2: GTSNPN, SVGIG (reference sequence). The CDR3 extends over 12 amino acids. CDR3 DNA sequence: TGTGCCTGGAGGCAGGGGGACTATGGCTACACCTTC. Translation: CAWRQGDYGYTF.

The J gene is TRBJ1-5, the V gene TRBV6-2 or TRBV6-3; possibly TRBD1 for D (6 bases). V was clipped by 4 bases and J by 5 bases, with 9 bases between them. Per the germline V gene, CDR1 is MNHEY and CDR2 is SVGEGT. The CDR3 contains 13 residues. The CDR3 DNA is TGTGCCAGCAGTTGGGCAGGGGATCAGCCCCAGCATTTT. Its translation: CASSWAGDQPQHF.

The chain recombines TRBV19 with TRBJ1-2; D ambiguous. The CDR3 contains 16 residues. Trimming removed 3 bases at V and 3 bases at J, with 17 bases between. Germline V lookup: CDR1 LNHDA, CDR2 SQIVND (reference sequence). The CDR3 is CASSMTVVRPDYGYTF. In DNA form, the CDR3 reads TGTGCCAGTAGTATGACGGTAGTCAGGCCGGACTATGGCTACACCTTC.

The genes are TRBV7-2 and TRBJ2-1, with 8 positions matching TRBD2. Per the germline V gene, CDR1 is SGHTA and CDR2 is FQGNSA. The CDR3 contains 14 residues. V lost 5 bases, J lost 9 bases, and 9 bases stayed unmatched. CDR3 sequence: CASSPGRGRTEQFF. The CDR3 coding sequence is TGTGCCAGCAGCCCCGGGAGGGGCAGGACTGAGCAGTTCTTC.

The chain uses TRBV6-5 and TRBJ1-2; D perhaps matches TRBD1 (5 bases). The CDR3 runs 12 residues. In germline, CDR1 is MNHEY, CDR2 SVGAGI. V lost 5 bases and J 12 bases, leaving 16 bases between the germline ends. The CDR3 loop reads CASSPRQWLDTF. The CDR3 coding sequence is TGTGCCAGCAGTCCCCGACAGTGGTTGGACACCTTC.

This clone has just one count. The chain employs TRBV11-3 and TRBJ2-7; maybe TRBD1 (5 bases). Trimming shortened V by 5 bases and J by 3 bases, and 11 bases separated the two germline ends. Germline V gives CDR1 SGHNT, CDR2 YENEEA. The CDR3 loop spans 13 amino acids. The CDR3 sequence is CASSGETDYEQYF. As DNA, the CDR3 is TGTGCCAGCAGCGGAGAGACAGACTACGAGCAGTACTTC.

The V gene is TRBV6-5, the J gene TRBJ2-7; 7 nucleotides match TRBD2. The J segment lost 5 bases and the V segment lost 4 bases, leaving 5 bases of the junction unmatched. Per the germline V gene, CDR1 is MNHEY and CDR2 is SVGAGI. The CDR3 covers 13 residues. The CDR3 coding sequence is TGTGCCAGCAGTTCGACTAGCTTCCACGAGCAGTACTTC. It specifies CASSSTSFHEQYF.

This sequence joins TRBV6-5 and TRBJ1-1, with a possible D match to TRBD1 (5 bases). The CDR3 has 14 amino acids. CDR1 and CDR2 (germline): MNHEY, SVGAGI. V was clipped by 0 bases and J by 4 bases, with 9 bases between them. The CDR3 nucleotides read TGTGCCAGCAGTTACTCGATCGGGGGCACTGAAGCTTTCTTT. This sequence encodes CASSYSIGGTEAFF.